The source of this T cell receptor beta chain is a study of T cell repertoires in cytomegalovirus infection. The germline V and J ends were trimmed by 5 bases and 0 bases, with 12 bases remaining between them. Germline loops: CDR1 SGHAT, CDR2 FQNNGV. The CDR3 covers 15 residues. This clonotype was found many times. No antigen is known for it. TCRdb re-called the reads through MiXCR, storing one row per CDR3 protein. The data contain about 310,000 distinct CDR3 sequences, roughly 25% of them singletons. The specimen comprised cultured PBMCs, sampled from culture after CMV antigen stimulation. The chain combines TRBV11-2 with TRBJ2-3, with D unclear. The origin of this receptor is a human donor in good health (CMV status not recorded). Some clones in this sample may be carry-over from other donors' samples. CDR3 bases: TGTGCCAGCAGCCCCCTAGGGTTTAGCACAGATACGCAGTATTTT. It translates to CASSPLGFSTDTQYF.